This entry is about one T cell receptor (beta chain). The antigen is not known. This sample was included in a study of T cell responses to AZD1222 COVID-19 vaccine. Notes on the study in general: Two AZD1222 administrations were followed by greater Spike-specific TCR breadth and depth. Reportedly, close to half of spike-specific TCRs are directed against unmutated variant regions.

Here immunoSEQ multiplex PCR was the method, and the copy in TCRdb shows in-frame clones only, minus some. In total, the table holds around 150,000 clones. In germline, CDR1 is LNHDA, CDR2 SQIVND (reference sequence). V was shortened by 0 bases and J by 0 bases, with 3 bases between the two germline ends. The CDR3 is made up of 15 amino acids. The rearrangement joins TRBV19 to TRBJ2-6, with D unclear. This receptor was identified in an adult in good health. Sequencing input: peripheral blood. The CDR3 reads CASSIEISGANVLTF. Here the CDR3 DNA reads TGTGCCAGTAGTATAGAAATCTCTGGGGCCAACGTCCTGACTTTC.